The rows below give T cell receptor beta chains drawn from one sample of a study of cytomegalovirus exposure and HLA in healthy donors. Profiling relied on immunoSEQ multiplex PCR, and the TCRdb table lists in-frame clones only, not all of them. The sample consists of about 140,000 clones, roughly four fifths of them appearing once. Input material: PBMCs. The receptors come from a female donor in good health and CMV-seronegative. Each CDR3 is given with its conserved first and last residue. D genes are given only for firm matches. Expanded clones get a size class; other rows say once, few or many, or leave the size out.

J | size | D | V | CDR3 | DNA
TRBJ1-1 | - | TRBD1 | TRBV11-3 | CASSLDGTGATEAFF | TGTGCCAGCAGCTTAGACGGCACAGGGGCCACTGAAGCTTTCTTT
TRBJ1-2 | - | - | TRBV27 | CASKPDSTVYGYTF | TGTGCCAGCAAACCAGACAGCACCGTTTATGGCTACACCTTC
TRBJ1-2 | - | TRBD1 | TRBV27 | CASSPYRQGSSNYGYTF | TGTGCCAGCAGTCCGTATAGACAGGGGTCTTCCAACTATGGCTACACCTTC
TRBJ1-1 | - | - | TRBV5-1 | CASSLAPGGNTEAFF | TGCGCCAGCAGCTTGGCCCCAGGTGGAAACACTGAAGCTTTCTTT
TRBJ2-3 | - | TRBD1 | TRBV5-1 | CASSSGQGVGTDTQYF | TGCGCCAGCAGCTCGGGACAGGGGGTCGGTACAGATACGCAGTATTTT
TRBJ2-6 | few | - | TRBV15 | CATSTQGPGANVLTF | TGTGCCACCAGCACTCAGGGCCCTGGGGCCAACGTCCTGACTTTC
TRBJ1-1 | once | TRBD1 | TRBV2 | CASRIPTPGTGNTEAFF | TGTGCCAGCAGAATACCAACGCCAGGGACAGGGAACACTGAAGCTTTCTTT
TRBJ2-7 | - | TRBD1 | TRBV5-1 | CASKVTGEGPYEQYF | TGCGCCAGCAAGGTAACAGGGGAAGGACCCTACGAGCAGTACTTC
TRBJ1-1 | - | - | TRBV2 | CASKRQREAFF | TGTGCCAGCAAAAGACAGCGTGAAGCTTTCTTT
TRBJ1-5 | - | - | TRBV5-6 | CASSFGNQPQHF | TGTGCCAGCAGCTTCGGCAATCAGCCCCAGCATTTT
TRBJ2-1 | - | TRBD2 | TRBV10-3 | CAISESSAGAYNEQFF | TGTGCCATCAGTGAGTCATCAGCGGGGGCCTACAATGAGCAGTTCTTC
TRBJ2-3 | - | TRBD2 | TRBV19 | CASTIGGGTDTQYF | TGTGCCAGTACAATTGGGGGGGGCACAGATACGCAGTATTTT
TRBJ1-6 | few | - | TRBV6-6 | CASSDRWRMSPLHF | TGTGCCAGCAGTGACCGGTGGAGGATGTCACCCCTCCACTTT
TRBJ2-7 | - | - | TRBV27 | CASSLHPHTTTSNSYEQYF | TGTGCCAGCAGTCTTCACCCACACACGACTACTTCAAATTCCTACGAGCAGTACTTC
TRBJ2-7 | - | TRBD1 | TRBV6-1 | CAEGQQAYEQYF | TGTGCCGAGGGACAGCAAGCCTACGAGCAGTACTTC
TRBJ2-7 | few | TRBD1 | TRBV6-1 | CASSEVRDSFNEQYF | TGTGCCAGCAGTGAAGTCCGGGACAGCTTCAACGAGCAGTACTTC
TRBJ1-3 | - | TRBD1 | TRBV6-4 | CAADQITGGGNTIYF | TGTGCCGCCGACCAGATAACAGGGGGAGGAAACACCATATATTTT
TRBJ2-3 | few | - | TRBV28 | CASSLAGYTDTQYF | TGTGCCAGCAGTTTAGCGGGGTACACAGATACGCAGTATTTT
TRBJ2-7 | - | TRBD2 | TRBV10-3 | CAIRREGGYEQYF | TGTGCCATCAGGAGGGAGGGCGGGTACGAGCAGTACTTC
TRBJ2-7 | - | TRBD1 | TRBV18 | CASSPGQGRNEQYF | TGTGCCAGCTCCCCGGGACAGGGGAGGAACGAGCAGTACTTC
TRBJ2-1 | - | TRBD2 | TRBV5-4 | CASSLVAGGNEQFF | TGTGCCAGCAGCTTGGTTGCGGGAGGGAATGAGCAGTTCTTC
TRBJ2-7 | - | - | TRBV11-3 | CASSKGQNQYF | TGTGCCAGCAGCAAAGGACAAAACCAGTACTTC
TRBJ2-5 | - | TRBD1 | TRBV10-2 | CASSEGEGASTWAQYF | TGCGCCAGCAGTGAGGGTGAGGGGGCGAGTACGTGGGCCCAGTACTTC
TRBJ2-6 | - | TRBD1 | TRBV7-8 | CASSLGQQGSVANVLTF | TGTGCCAGCAGCTTAGGGCAACAGGGGTCCGTGGCCAACGTCCTGACTTTC
TRBJ1-1 | - | - | TRBV28 | CASGWRGNTEAFF | TGTGCCAGCGGCTGGAGGGGAAACACTGAAGCTTTCTTT
TRBJ2-2 | - | - | TRBV18 | CASSPLVNTGELFF | TGTGCCAGCTCACCACTAGTGAACACCGGGGAGCTGTTTTTT
TRBJ1-1 | - | - | TRBV6-5 | CASEYGGAEAFF | TGTGCCAGCGAGTACGGGGGGGCTGAAGCTTTCTTT
TRBJ2-2 | - | TRBD1 | TRBV7-2 | CASSSIQGAGGELFF | TGTGCCAGCAGCTCAATACAGGGGGCGGGCGGGGAGCTGTTTTTT
TRBJ1-1 | - | - | TRBV5-3 | CARSNLGGGGRAEAFF | TGTGCCAGAAGCAACCTAGGCGGGGGAGGGAGGGCTGAAGCTTTCTTT
TRBJ1-2 | - | TRBD1 | TRBV7-9 | CASSLAAQGANGYTF | TGTGCCAGCAGCTTAGCCGCACAGGGGGCGAATGGCTACACCTTC
TRBJ1-5 | - | TRBD1 | TRBV19 | CASRDRAANQPQHF | TGTGCCAGTAGGGACAGGGCCGCGAATCAGCCCCAGCATTTT
TRBJ2-5 | - | TRBD2 | TRBV5-4 | CASSLASSGIQETQYF | TGTGCCAGCAGCTTGGCTTCTAGCGGGATCCAAGAGACCCAGTACTTC
TRBJ1-5 | - | - | TRBV30 | CAWSVQGEHRQPQHF | TGTGCCTGGAGTGTGCAGGGTGAGCACAGACAGCCCCAGCATTTT
TRBJ2-3 | once | - | TRBV6-5 | CASIDLYTDTQYF | TGTGCCAGCATTGACTTGTACACAGATACGCAGTATTTT
TRBJ2-5 | - | - | TRBV5-1 | CASTFRASLETQYF | TGCGCCAGCACTTTTCGAGCTAGTCTGGAGACCCAGTACTTC
TRBJ2-2 | - | - | TRBV7-8 | CASSLPSKTTNTGELFF | TGTGCCAGCAGCTTACCCTCCAAAACAACGAACACCGGGGAGCTGTTTTTT
TRBJ2-1 | - | - | TRBV1 | CTSSQTRVGQRENNEQFF | TGCACCAGCAGCCAAACTCGGGTAGGCCAGCGGGAGAACAATGAGCAGTTCTTC
TRBJ2-5 | - | - | TRBV11-3 | CASSFAQNLGTQYF | TGTGCCAGCAGCTTTGCACAGAATTTAGGGACCCAGTACTTC
TRBJ1-1 | - | TRBD1 | TRBV10-3 | CAISETEGATTEALF | TGTGCCATCAGTGAGACTGAGGGGGCGACCACTGAAGCTCTCTTT
TRBJ1-1 | - | - | TRBV11-2 | CASSLNNLGASKLAEAFF | TGTGCCAGCAGCTTAAATAACCTGGGGGCCTCTAAGTTAGCTGAAGCTTTCTTT
TRBJ2-5 | - | - | TRBV7-8 | CASSSSTAKETQYF | TGTGCCAGCAGCTCAAGCACAGCAAAAGAGACCCAGTACTTC
TRBJ2-1 | - | TRBD2 | TRBV29-1 | CSVVGSGRRDNEQFF | TGCAGCGTTGTCGGTAGCGGGAGACGGGACAATGAGCAGTTCTTC
TRBJ1-5 | few | - | TRBV21-1 | CASSKGLTAGLNQPQHF | TGTGCCAGCAGCAAAGGGCTTACGGCAGGACTCAATCAGCCCCAGCATTTT
TRBJ1-3 | few | - | TRBV28 | CASSGGERGNTIYF | TGTGCCAGCAGTGGGGGGGAGCGGGGAAACACCATATATTTT